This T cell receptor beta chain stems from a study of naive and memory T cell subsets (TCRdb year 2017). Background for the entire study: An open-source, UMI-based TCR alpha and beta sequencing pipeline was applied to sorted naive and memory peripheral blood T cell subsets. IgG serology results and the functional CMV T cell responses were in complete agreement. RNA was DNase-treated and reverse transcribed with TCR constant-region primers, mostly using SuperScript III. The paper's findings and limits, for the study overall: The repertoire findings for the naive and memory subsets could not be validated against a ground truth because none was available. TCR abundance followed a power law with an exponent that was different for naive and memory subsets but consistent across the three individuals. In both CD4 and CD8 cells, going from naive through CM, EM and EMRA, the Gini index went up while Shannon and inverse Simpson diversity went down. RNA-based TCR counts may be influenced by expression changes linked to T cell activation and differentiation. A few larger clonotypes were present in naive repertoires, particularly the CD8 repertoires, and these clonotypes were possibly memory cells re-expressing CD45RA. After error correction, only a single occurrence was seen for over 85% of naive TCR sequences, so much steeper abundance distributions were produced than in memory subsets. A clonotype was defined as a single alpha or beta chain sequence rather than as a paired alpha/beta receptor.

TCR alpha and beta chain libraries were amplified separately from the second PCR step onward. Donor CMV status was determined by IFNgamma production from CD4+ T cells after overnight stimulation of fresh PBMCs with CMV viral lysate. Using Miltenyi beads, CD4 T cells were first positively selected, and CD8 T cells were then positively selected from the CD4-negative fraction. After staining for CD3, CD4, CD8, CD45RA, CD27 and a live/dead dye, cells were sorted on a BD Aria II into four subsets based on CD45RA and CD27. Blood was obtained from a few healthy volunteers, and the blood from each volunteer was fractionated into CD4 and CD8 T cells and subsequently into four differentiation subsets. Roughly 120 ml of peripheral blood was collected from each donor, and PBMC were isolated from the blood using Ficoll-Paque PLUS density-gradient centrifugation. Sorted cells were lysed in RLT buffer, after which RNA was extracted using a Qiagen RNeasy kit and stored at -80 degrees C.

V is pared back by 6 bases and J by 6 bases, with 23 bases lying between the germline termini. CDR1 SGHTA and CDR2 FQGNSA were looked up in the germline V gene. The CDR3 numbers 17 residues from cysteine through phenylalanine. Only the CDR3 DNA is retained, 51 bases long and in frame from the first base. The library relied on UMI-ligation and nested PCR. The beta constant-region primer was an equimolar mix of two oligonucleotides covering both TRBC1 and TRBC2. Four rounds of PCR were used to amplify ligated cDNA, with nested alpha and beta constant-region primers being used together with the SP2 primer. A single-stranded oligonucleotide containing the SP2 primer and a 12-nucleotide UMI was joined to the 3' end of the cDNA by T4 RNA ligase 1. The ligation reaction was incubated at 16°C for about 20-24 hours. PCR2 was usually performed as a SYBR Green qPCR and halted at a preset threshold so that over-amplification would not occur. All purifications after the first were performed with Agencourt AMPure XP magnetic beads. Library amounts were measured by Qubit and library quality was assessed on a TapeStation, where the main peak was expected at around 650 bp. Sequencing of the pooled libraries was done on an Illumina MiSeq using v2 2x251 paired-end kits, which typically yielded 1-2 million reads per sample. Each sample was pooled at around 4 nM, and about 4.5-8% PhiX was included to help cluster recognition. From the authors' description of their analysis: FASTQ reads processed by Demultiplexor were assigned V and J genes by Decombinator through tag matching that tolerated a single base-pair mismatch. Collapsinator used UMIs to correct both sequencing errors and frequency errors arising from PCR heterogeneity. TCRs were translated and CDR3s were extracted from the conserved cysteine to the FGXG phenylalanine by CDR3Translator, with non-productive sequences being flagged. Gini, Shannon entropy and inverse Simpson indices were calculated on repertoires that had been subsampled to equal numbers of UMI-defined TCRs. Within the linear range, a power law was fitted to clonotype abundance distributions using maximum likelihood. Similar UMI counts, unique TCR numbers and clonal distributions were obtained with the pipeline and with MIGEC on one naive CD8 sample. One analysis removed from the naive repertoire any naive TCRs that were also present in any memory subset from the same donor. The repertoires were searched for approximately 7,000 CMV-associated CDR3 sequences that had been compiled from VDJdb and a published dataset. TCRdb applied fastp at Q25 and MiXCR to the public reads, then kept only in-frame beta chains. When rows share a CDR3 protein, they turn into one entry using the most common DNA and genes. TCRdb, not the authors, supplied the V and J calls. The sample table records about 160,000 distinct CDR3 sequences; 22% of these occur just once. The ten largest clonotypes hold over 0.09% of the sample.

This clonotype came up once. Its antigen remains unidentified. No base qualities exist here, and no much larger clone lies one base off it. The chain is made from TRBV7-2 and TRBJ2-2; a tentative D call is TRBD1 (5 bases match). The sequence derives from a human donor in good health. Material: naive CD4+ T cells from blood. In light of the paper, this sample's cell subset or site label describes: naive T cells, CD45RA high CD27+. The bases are TGTGCCAGCAGAGCCATGACAGCTACCTTAAGGCCCGGGGAGCTGTTTTTT. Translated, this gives CASRAMTATLRPGELFF.